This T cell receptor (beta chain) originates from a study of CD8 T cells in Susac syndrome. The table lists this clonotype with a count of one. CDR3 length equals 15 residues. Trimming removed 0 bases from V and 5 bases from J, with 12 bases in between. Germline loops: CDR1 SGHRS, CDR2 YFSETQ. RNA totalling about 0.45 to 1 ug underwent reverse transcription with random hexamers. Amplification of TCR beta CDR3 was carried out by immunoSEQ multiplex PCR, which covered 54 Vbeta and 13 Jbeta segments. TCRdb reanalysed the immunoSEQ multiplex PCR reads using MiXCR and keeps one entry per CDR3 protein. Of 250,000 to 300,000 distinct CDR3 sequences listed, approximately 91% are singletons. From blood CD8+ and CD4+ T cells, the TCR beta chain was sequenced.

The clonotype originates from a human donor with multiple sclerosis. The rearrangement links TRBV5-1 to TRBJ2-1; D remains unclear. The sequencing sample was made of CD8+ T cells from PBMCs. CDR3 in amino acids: CASSLEFAVNNEQFF. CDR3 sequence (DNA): TGCGCCAGCAGCTTGGAGTTCGCCGTCAACAATGAGCAGTTCTTC.